Below, one T cell receptor (beta chain) is given with its context. Sequencing was performed with immunoSEQ multiplex PCR; in TCRdb, only in-frame clones are kept and a portion is missing. The table lists roughly 2.5 million clones, 90% to 95% of them singletons. The germline CDR1 and CDR2 sequences are SSHAT and FNYEAQ (reference sequence). This CDR3 is built from 13 residues. This record comes from a study of shared clonotypes between healthy human individuals. Sequenced sample: naive CD4+ T cells sorted from blood. Subset described: CD45RA+ positively selected. The origin of this receptor is a man between 18 and 29 years old in good health. The chain couples TRBV7-7 to TRBJ2-4; TRBD2 might be the D (6 bases). The CDR3 coding sequence is TGTGCTAGCGGCCCCCGCTCCAAAAACATTCAGTACTTC. It translates to CASGPRSKNIQYF. The full variable domain, in which reference TRBV7-7 and TRBJ2-4 provide the parts outside the CDR3, is GAGVSQSPRYKVTKRGQDVTLRCDPISSHATLYWYQQALGQGPEFLTYFNYEAQPDKSGLPSDRFSAERPEGSISTLTIQRTEQRDSAMYRCASGPRSKNIQYFGAGTRLSVL.